Described below is a single T cell receptor beta chain sequence and its context. Its antigen is still unknown. The CDR3 spans 13 residues. The sample belongs to a study of OX40 agonist ivuxolimab in advanced cancers. On the study more broadly: Previous treatment with anti-PD-1, anti-PD-L1 or anti-CTLA-4 therapy was allowed; over 35% had received some. Study results and caveats: Partial responders receiving 0.1-3.0 mg/kg showed among the lowest clonal expansion. CD8+ T cells (on average) carried more expanded clones than CD4+ T cells.

Prior autoimmune disease or systemic immunosuppression barred patients. Sequenced by immunoSEQ multiplex PCR; TCRdb stores in-frame clones only, minus some. The top ten clones hold under 2% of a sample with over 30,000 clones, roughly 78% of them seen once. The source was CD4+ or CD8+ T cells sorted from blood, collected in a trial of the OX40 agonist ivuxolimab. The J gene is TRBJ1-2, the V gene TRBV1; TRBD1, the table's D call, lacks a check against the DNA. TRBV1 is recorded as a pseudogene. The sequence came from an adult with an advanced solid tumor such as melanoma, head and neck, liver or kidney cancer. The CDR3 coding sequence is TGCACCAGCAGCCAAGACACAGGGCAAGGCTACACCTTC. Encoded protein: CTSSQDTGQGYTF.